This record concerns one T cell receptor beta chain sequence. The antigen is unknown. This sample is part of a study of beta chain features in type 1 diabetes. Across the whole study: Researchers looked at about 110 million sorted cells across all samples. Points from the study as a whole: Patients with type 1 diabetes carried fewer insertions and had more deletions at their VDJ junctions.

Expressed TCRB transcripts got sequenced, as all isolated RNA was reverse transcribed. TCRdb's copy holds only in-frame clones and misses some; the assay was immunoSEQ multiplex PCR. The sample includes hundreds of thousands of clones, about 14% of them seen just once. With 1 base clipped from V and 8 bases from J, the junction kept 5 bases outside the gene matches. The CDR3 extends over 14 amino acids. Germline CDR1 and CDR2: SGHRS and YFSETQ. This clonotype was obtained from a man younger than 35 in good health. Specimen: naive CD4+ T cells from blood. The chain is built from TRBV5-1 and TRBJ1-2; 10 positions agree with TRBD1. The chain's CDR3 is CASSLRQGAWGYTF. As DNA, the CDR3 is TGCGCCAGCAGCTTGCGACAGGGGGCATGGGGCTACACCTTC.